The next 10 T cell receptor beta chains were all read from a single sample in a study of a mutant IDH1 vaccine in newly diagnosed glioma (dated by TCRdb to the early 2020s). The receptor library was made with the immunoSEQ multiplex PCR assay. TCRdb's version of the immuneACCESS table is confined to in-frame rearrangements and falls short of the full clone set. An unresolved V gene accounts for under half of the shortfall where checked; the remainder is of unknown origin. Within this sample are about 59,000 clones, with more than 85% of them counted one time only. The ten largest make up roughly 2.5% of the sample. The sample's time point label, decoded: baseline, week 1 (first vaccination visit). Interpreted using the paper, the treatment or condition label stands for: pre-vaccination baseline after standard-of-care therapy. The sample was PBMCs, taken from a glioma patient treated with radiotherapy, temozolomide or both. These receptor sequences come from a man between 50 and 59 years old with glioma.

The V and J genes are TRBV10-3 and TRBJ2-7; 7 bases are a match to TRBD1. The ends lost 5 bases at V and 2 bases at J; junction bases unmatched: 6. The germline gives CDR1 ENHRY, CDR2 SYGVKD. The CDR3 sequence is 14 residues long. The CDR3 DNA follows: TGTGCCATCAGTAATAACAGGGGAGCCTACGAGCAGTACTTC. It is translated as CAISNNRGAYEQYF.

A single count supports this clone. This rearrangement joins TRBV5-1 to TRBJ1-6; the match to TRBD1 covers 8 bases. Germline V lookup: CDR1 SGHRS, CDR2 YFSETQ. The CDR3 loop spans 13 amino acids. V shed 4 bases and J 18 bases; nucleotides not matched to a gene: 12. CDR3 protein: CASSAGGTTAYHF. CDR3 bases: TGCGCCAGCAGCGCAGGGGGCACCACGGCTTACCACTTT.

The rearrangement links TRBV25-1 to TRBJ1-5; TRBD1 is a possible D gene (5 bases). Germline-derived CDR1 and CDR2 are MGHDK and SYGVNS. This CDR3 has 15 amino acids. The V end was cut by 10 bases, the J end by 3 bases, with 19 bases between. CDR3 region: CATPWGDRHNQPQHF. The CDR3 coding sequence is TGTGCCACCCCCTGGGGGGACCGTCACAATCAGCCCCAGCATTTT.

CDR3: CASSPLRDRDGKNIQYF. CDR3 sequence (DNA): TGTGCCAGCAGTCCTCTTAGGGACAGGGATGGTAAAAACATTCAGTACTTC. The rearrangement uses TRBV28 and TRBJ2-4; TRBD1 matches 9 bases. CDR1 MDHEN and CDR2 SYDVKM come from the germline V gene. CDR3 length: 17 amino acids. V was pared by 5 bases and J by 4 bases, with 12 bases of the junction left unmatched.

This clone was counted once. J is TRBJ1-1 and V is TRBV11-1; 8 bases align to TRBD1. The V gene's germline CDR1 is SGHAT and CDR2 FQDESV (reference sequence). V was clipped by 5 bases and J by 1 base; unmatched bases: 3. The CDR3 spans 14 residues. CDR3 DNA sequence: TGTGCCAGCAGCGACAGGGGTTGGAACACTGAAGCTTTCTTT. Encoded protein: CASSDRGWNTEAFF.

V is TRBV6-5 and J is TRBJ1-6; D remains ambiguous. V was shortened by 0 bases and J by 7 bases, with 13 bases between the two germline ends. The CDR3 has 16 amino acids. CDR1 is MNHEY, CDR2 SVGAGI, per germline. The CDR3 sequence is CASSYSRGNRNSPLHF. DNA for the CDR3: TGTGCCAGCAGTTACTCTCGGGGAAATCGCAATTCACCCCTCCACTTT.

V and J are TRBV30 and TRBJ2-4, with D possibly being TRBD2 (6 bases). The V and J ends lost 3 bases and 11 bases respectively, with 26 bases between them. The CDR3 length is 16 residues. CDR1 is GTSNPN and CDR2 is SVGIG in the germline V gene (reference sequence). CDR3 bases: TGTGCCTGGAGGGGCTGGGCCGCCCTGGGGGAGGCGGTTCAGTACTTC. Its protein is CAWRGWAALGEAVQYF.

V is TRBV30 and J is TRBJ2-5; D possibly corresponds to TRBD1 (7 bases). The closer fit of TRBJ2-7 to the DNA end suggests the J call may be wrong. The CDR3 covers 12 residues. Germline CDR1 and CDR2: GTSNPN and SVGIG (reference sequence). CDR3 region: CGMGRGVYEQYF. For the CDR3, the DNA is TGTGGTATGGGCAGGGGGGTCTACGAGCAGTACTTC.

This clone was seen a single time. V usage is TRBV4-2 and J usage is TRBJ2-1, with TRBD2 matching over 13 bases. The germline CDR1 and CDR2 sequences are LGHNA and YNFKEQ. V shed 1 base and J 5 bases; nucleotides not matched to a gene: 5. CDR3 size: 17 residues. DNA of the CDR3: TGTGCCAGCAGCCAAGGCCCACTAGCGGGGGGGCACAATGAGCAGTTCTTC. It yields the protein CASSQGPLAGGHNEQFF.

The CDR3 nucleotides read TGCGCCAGCAGCCAAGATCGGGACACGGATTACTACGAGCAGTACTTC. It codes for CASSQDRDTDYYEQYF. J is TRBJ2-7 and V is TRBV4-3; maybe TRBD1 (6 bases). V gave up 0 bases and J gave up 3 bases, with 15 bases separating them. This CDR3 has 16 amino acids. Germline V CDR1 and CDR2: LGHNA, YSLEER.